Below are 15 T cell receptor beta chains sequenced from a single sample in a study of identical twins. TCRdb re-called the 5' RACE reads through MiXCR, storing one row per CDR3 protein. The sample includes approximately 470,000 distinct CDR3 sequences, approximately 14% seen only once; the top ten take more than 0.5%. The sample also formed part of further work on yellow fever vaccine responses in identical twins.

The sequencing input was CD4+ T cells sorted from blood. Receptors originate from a woman aged 18-35 years in good health.

The J gene is TRBJ2-1, the V gene TRBV7-2, with D perhaps matching TRBD2 (5 bases). V gave up 4 bases and J gave up 5 bases, with 15 bases separating them. The CDR3 has 15 amino acids. Germline V CDR1 and CDR2: SGHTA, FQGNSA. The CDR3 sequence: CASSSGLLRNNEQFF. The CDR3 DNA sequence: TGTGCCAGCAGCTCCGGACTCCTCAGGAACAATGAGCAGTTCTTC.

This sequence joins TRBV7-2 and TRBJ2-3; TRBD1 aligns across 7 bases. This CDR3 spans 17 amino acids. Trimming cost V 5 bases and J 2 bases; bases outside gene matches: 13. Germline V CDR1 and CDR2: SGHTA, FQGNSA. The CDR3 bases are TGTGCCAGCAGCCTCGATTCCCGGGACAGAGTCACAGATACGCAGTATTTT. Translated, it gives CASSLDSRDRVTDTQYF.

In this sample, this clonotype turned up a few times. The chain couples TRBV7-2 to TRBJ2-2; 8 bases fit TRBD2. The J segment lost 0 bases and the V segment lost 8 bases, leaving 8 bases of the junction unmatched. The V gene's germline CDR1 is SGHTA and CDR2 FQGNSA. This CDR3 has 16 residues. CDR3 in amino acids: CASARGGGPNTGELFF. DNA for the CDR3: TGTGCCAGCGCAAGGGGCGGGGGGCCGAACACCGGGGAGCTGTTTTTT.

A few counts support this clonotype. The J gene is TRBJ2-7, the V gene TRBV5-1, with D possibly being TRBD1 or TRBD2 (6 bases each). The CDR3 loop spans 13 amino acids. The germline V gene encodes CDR1 SGHRS and CDR2 YFSETQ. The ends were cut back, 4 bases at V and 2 bases at J, with 10 bases in the middle. The CDR3 reads CASSMEGAYEQYF. The CDR3 nucleotides are TGCGCCAGCAGCATGGAGGGGGCCTACGAGCAGTACTTC. Complete variable domain (other parts from reference TRBV5-1 and TRBJ2-7): KAGVTQTPRYLIKTRGQQVTLSCSPISGHRSVSWYQQTPGQGLQFLFEYFSETQRNKGNFPGRFSGRQFSNSRSEMNVSTLELGDSALYLCASSMEGAYEQYFGPGTRLTVT.

This clonotype was seen more than once but under ten times. The chain has TRBV28 and TRBJ1-5; 8 positions agree with TRBD1. V was clipped by 5 bases and J by 8 bases; unmatched bases: 8. This CDR3 comprises 14 residues. Germline V gene lookup returns CDR1 MDHEN and CDR2 SYDVKM. CDR3 DNA: TGTGCCAGCAGTCAGGCAGGGGGCTGGAAGCCCCAGCATTTT. It translates to CASSQAGGWKPQHF.

This chain connects TRBV20-1 to TRBJ1-5; D is unclear. V shed 3 bases and J shed 6 bases, with 15 bases lying between them. The CDR3 length is 14 residues. The V gene's germline CDR1 is DFQATT and CDR2 SNEGSKA (reference sequence). CDR3 loop: CSASIPAAGQPQHF. The CDR3 bases are TGCAGTGCTAGCATCCCCGCAGCGGGTCAGCCCCAGCATTTT.

A few counts support this clonotype. The gene calls are TRBV6-2 or TRBV6-3 and TRBJ2-5; 14 bases fit TRBD2. Germline CDR1 reads MNHEY; CDR2 reads SVGEGT. This CDR3 contains 20 residues. After removal of 7 bases from V and 2 bases from J, the junction contained 18 bases not matched to a gene. CDR3 amino acids: CASIPQGWGLAGAFQETQYF. CDR3 coding DNA: TGTGCCAGCATTCCCCAAGGGTGGGGACTAGCGGGAGCTTTTCAAGAGACCCAGTACTTC.

This clonotype was seen more than once but under ten times. This chain uses TRBV7-9 with TRBJ1-1; perhaps TRBD1 as D (5 bases). The CDR3 spans 13 residues. Germline-derived CDR1 and CDR2 are SEHNR and FQNEAQ (reference sequence). Trimming took off 0 bases at V and 11 bases at J, with 13 bases between the two ends. In nucleotides, the CDR3 is TGTGCCAGCAGCTTAGCGGGTTCGGGGGGGGCTTTCTTT. Encoded protein: CASSLAGSGGAFF.

This clonotype was seen more than once but under ten times. The chain couples TRBV5-6 to TRBJ1-5; D not certain. The CDR3 runs to 15 residues. V was clipped by 0 bases and J by 1 base, with 8 bases between them. Germline V CDR1 and CDR2: SGHDT, YYEEEE. The CDR3 region is CASSLAAISNQPQHF. DNA of the CDR3: TGTGCCAGCAGCTTGGCGGCAATAAGCAATCAGCCCCAGCATTTT.

The rearrangement uses TRBV2 and TRBJ2-7; D assignment may be TRBD1 or TRBD2 (5 bases each). This CDR3 is 14 amino acids long. V was cut by 6 bases and J by 0 bases, with 12 bases left in between. Germline values: CDR1 SNHLY, CDR2 FYNNEI. CDR3 protein: CASRPRGSSYEQYF. DNA of the CDR3: TGTGCCAGCAGGCCGAGGGGTAGCTCCTACGAGCAGTACTTC. Full variable domain (outside the CDR3, taken from reference TRBV2 and TRBJ2-7): EPEVTQTPSHQVTQMGQEVILRCVPISNHLYFYWYRQILGQKVEFLVSFYNNEISEKSEIFDDQFSVERPDGSNFTLKIRSTKLEDSAMYFCASRPRGSSYEQYFGPGTRLTVT.

This clonotype was detected a few times. The chain combines TRBV6-2 or TRBV6-3 with TRBJ2-1; D is unresolved. This CDR3 contains 13 residues. Germline CDR1 is MNHEY and CDR2 is SVGEGT. V shed 7 bases and J shed 7 bases, with 14 bases lying between them. This CDR3 reads CASTDPGWNEQFF. The CDR3 nucleotides read TGTGCCAGCACCGACCCCGGTTGGAATGAGCAGTTCTTC.

The table lists this clonotype with a few counts. The chain links TRBV21-1 to TRBJ2-5; the table's D call of TRBD2 was not tested on the DNA. TRBV21-1 is reported as a pseudogene. The CDR3 extends over 17 amino acids. The CDR3 reads CASSKIAAGGPGETQYF. CDR3 DNA sequence: TGTGCCAGCAGCAAAATCGCCGCGGGAGGGCCAGGAGAGACCCAGTACTTC.

A few counts support this clonotype. CDR3 sequence: CASSPLAENIQYF. The CDR3 nucleotides read TGTGCCAGCAGCCCCCTAGCAGAAAACATTCAGTACTTC. This chain links TRBV3-1 with TRBJ2-4, with D possibly being TRBD2 (5 bases). The CDR3 spans 13 residues. V was pared by 4 bases and J by 5 bases, with 9 bases between. The germline gives CDR1 LGHDT, CDR2 YNNKEL (reference sequence).

The chain combines TRBV6-5 with TRBJ2-2, with a weak D call TRBD1 (6 bases). CDR3 length: 13 amino acids. CDR1 and CDR2 (germline): MNHEY, SVGAGI. The V gene lost 4 bases and the J gene lost 7 bases, with 10 bases spanning the gap. The CDR3 coding sequence is TGTGCCAGCAGTTCAAACAGGGACGGGGAGCTGTTTTTT. Translated: CASSSNRDGELFF.

The table lists this clonotype with a few counts. The V and J genes are TRBV7-2 and TRBJ2-3; D not certain. The CDR3 contains 12 residues. The V end lost 4 bases, the J end lost 3 bases, and 5 bases lay between the germline ends. The germline V gene encodes CDR1 SGHTA and CDR2 FQGNSA. The CDR3 region has the DNA TGTGCCAGCAGCTCCTGGACAGATACGCAGTATTTT. Encoded protein: CASSSWTDTQYF.